This entry concerns a single T cell receptor (beta chain). Its antigen is unknown. The data originate from a study of blood T cells in healthy people across ages. General observations from the study: Naive and antigen-experienced cells could not be conclusively compared, given unsorted PBMCs.

For the second PCR, which ran for about 6 to 11 cycles, a sample-barcoded 5' primer and a J-beta primer mix were used. A template-switch adaptor that had 12 random nucleotides put a tag on each cDNA molecule. TCRdb recomputed calls from the 5' RACE reads with MiXCR, one row per CDR3 protein. Found here are 650,000 to 1,000,000 distinct CDR3 sequences, about 42% of them singletons; the top ten hold about a sixth. V lost 0 bases, J lost 0 bases, and 16 bases lay in between. Germline loops: CDR1 SGDLS, CDR2 YYNGEE. The CDR3 covers 19 residues. The genes are TRBV9 and TRBJ2-6, with TRBD1 as a possible D gene (5 bases). This receptor was taken from a man at least 80 years old in good health. The sample comprised blood. The CDR3 DNA follows: TGTGCCAGCAGCGTAGAGTTCGACAGACATCTCTCTGGGGCCAACGTCCTGACTTTC. Its translation is CASSVEFDRHLSGANVLTF.